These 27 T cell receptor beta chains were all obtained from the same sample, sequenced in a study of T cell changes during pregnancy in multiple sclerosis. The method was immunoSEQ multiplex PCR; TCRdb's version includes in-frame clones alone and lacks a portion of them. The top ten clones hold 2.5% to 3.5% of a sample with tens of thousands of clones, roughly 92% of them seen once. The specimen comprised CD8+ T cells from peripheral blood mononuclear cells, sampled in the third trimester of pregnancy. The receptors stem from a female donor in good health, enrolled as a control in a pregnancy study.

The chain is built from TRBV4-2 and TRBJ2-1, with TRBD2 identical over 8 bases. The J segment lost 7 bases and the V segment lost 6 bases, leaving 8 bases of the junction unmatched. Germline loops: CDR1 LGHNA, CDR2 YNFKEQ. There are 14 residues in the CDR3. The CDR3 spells CASRAAGAENEQFF. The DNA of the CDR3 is TGTGCCAGCAGGGCAGCGGGGGCCGAGAATGAGCAGTTCTTC.

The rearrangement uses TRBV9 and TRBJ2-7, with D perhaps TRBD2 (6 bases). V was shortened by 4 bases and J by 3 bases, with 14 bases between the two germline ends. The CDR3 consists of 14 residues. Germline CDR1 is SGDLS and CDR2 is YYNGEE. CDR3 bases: TGTGCCAGCAGCCCTCGACTAGTGCTCTACGAGCAGTACTTC. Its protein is CASSPRLVLYEQYF. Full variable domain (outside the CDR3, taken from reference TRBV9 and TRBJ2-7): DSGVTQTPKHLITATGQRVTLRCSPRSGDLSVYWYQQSLDQGLQFLIQYYNGEERAKGNILERFSAQQFPDLHSELNLSSLELGDSALYFCASSPRLVLYEQYFGPGTRLTVT.

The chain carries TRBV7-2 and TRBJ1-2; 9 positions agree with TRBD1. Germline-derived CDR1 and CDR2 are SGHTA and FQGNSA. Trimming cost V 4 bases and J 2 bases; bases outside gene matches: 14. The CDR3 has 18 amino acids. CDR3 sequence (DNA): TGTGCCAGCAGCTCCCCCGGGACAGGGCCCGCCGGGAACTATGGCTACACCTTC. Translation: CASSSPGTGPAGNYGYTF.

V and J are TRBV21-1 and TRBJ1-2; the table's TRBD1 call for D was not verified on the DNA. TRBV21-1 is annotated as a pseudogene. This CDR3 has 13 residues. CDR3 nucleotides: TGTGCCAGCAGCGGGACAGAGCCCTATGGCTACACCTTC. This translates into CASSGTEPYGYTF.

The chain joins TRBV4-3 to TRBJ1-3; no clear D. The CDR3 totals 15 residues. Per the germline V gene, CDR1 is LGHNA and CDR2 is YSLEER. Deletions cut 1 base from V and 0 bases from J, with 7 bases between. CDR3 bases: TGCGCCAGCAGCCAAGGGAGAAGCTCTGGAAACACCATATATTTT. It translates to CASSQGRSSGNTIYF.

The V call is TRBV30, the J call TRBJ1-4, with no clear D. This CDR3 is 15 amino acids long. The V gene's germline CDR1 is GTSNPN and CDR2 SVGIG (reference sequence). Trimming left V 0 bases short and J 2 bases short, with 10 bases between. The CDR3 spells CAWSVGVGTNEKLFF. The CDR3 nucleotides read TGTGCCTGGAGTGTCGGGGTGGGCACTAATGAAAAACTGTTTTTT.

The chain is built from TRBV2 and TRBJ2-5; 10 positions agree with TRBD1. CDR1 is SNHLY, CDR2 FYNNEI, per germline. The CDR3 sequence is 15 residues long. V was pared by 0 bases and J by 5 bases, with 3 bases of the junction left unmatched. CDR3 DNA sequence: TGTGCCAGCAGTGAAGCGACAGGGGGCAGGGAGACCCAGTACTTC. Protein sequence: CASSEATGGRETQYF.

The DNA for the CDR3 is TGCAGCGTTAACGCCCGGACGGAGGTACGGACTGAAGCTTTCTTT. It translates to CSVNARTEVRTEAFF. The V gene is TRBV29-1, the J gene TRBJ1-1; D is unclear. Trimming removed 5 bases at V and 5 bases at J, with 21 bases between. Germline loops: CDR1 SQVTM, CDR2 ANQGSEA. The CDR3 length is 15 residues.

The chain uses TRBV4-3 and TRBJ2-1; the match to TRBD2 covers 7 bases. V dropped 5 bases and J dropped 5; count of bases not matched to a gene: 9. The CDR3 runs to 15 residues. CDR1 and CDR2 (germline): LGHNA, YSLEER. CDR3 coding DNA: TGCGCCAGCAGCATCTTGGGGGGGAATAACAATGAGCAGTTCTTC. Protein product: CASSILGGNNNEQFF.

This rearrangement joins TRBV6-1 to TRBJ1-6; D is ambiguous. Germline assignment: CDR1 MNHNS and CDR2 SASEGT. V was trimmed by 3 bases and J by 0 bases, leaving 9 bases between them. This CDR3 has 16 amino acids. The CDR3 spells CASSDWENSYNSPLHF. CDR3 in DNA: TGTGCCAGCAGTGACTGGGAGAACTCCTATAATTCACCCCTCCACTTT.

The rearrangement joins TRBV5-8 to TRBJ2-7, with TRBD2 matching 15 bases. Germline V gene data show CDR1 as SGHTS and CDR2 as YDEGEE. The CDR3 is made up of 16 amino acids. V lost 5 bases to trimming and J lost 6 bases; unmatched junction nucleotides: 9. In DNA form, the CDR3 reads TGTGCCAGCAGTTCCCTAGGACTAGCGGGGGGGCTCGAGCAGTACTTC. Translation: CASSSLGLAGGLEQYF.

In DNA form, the CDR3 reads TGCGCCAGCAGCCAAGAGGGGGCGGGCAGGGATGAGCAGTTCTTC. As protein: CASSQEGAGRDEQFF. The chain combines TRBV4-3 with TRBJ2-1, with D possibly being TRBD1 (6 bases). Trimming removed 0 bases from V and 8 bases from J, with 14 bases in between. This CDR3 has 15 amino acids. The germline CDR1 and CDR2 sequences are LGHNA and YSLEER.

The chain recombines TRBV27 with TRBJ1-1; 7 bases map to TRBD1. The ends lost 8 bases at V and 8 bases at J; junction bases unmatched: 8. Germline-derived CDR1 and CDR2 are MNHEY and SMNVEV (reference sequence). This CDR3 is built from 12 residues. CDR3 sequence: CASGTGAAEAFF. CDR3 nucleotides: TGTGCCAGCGGAACAGGGGCCGCGGAAGCTTTCTTT.

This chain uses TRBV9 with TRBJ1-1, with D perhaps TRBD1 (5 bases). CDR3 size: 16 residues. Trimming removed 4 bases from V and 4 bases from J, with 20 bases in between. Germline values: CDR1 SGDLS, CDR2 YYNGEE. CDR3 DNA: TGTGCCAGCAGCCTAGGAGGGACTGTTGGTACCACTGAAGCTTTCTTT. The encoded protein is CASSLGGTVGTTEAFF. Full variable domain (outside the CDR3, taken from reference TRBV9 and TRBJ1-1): DSGVTQTPKHLITATGQRVTLRCSPRSGDLSVYWYQQSLDQGLQFLIQYYNGEERAKGNILERFSAQQFPDLHSELNLSSLELGDSALYFCASSLGGTVGTTEAFFGQGTRLTVV.

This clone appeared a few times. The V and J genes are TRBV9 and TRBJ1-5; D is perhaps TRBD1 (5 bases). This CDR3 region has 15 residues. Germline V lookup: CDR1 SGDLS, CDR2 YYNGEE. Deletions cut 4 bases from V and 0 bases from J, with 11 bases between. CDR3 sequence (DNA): TGTGCCAGCAGCCCAGGGAGGACTAGCAATCAGCCCCAGCATTTT. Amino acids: CASSPGRTSNQPQHF.

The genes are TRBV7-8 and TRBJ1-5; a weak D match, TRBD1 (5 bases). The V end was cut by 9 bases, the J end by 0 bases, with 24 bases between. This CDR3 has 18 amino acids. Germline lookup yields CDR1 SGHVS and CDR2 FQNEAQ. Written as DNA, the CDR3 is TGTGCCAGTATGGCCCGTGGGGCAGGGACTTATAGCAATCAGCCCCAGCATTTT. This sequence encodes CASMARGAGTYSNQPQHF.

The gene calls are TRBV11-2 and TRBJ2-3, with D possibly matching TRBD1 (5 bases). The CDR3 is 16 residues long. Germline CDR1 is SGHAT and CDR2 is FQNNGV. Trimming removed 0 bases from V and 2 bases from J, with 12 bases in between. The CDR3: CASSLEGHPITDTQYF. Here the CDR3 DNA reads TGTGCCAGCAGCTTAGAAGGACACCCAATCACAGATACGCAGTATTTT.

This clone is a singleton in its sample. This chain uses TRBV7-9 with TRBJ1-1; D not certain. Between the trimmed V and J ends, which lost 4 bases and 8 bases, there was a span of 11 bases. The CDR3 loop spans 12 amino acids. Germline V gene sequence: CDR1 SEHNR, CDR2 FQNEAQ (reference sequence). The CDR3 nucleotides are TGTGCCAGCAGCTCCGGCAGGATAGAAGCTTTCTTT. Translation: CASSSGRIEAFF.

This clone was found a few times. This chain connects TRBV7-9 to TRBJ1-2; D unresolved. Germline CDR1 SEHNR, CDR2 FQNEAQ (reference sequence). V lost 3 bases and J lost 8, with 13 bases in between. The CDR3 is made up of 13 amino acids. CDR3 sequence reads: CASSFPTAGGYTF. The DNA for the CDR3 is TGTGCCAGCAGCTTCCCCACGGCCGGGGGCTACACCTTC.

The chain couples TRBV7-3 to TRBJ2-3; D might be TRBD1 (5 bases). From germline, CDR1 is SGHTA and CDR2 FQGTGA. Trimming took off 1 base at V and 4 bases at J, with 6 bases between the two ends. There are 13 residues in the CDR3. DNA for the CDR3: TGTGCCAGCAGCTTAATAGGGGCAGATACGCAGTATTTT. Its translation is CASSLIGADTQYF. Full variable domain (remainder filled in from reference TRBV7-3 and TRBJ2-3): GAGVSQTPSNKVTEKGKYVELRCDPISGHTALYWYRQSLGQGPEFLIYFQGTGAADDSGLPNDRFFAVRPEGSVSTLKIQRTERGDSAVYLCASSLIGADTQYFGPGTRLTVL.

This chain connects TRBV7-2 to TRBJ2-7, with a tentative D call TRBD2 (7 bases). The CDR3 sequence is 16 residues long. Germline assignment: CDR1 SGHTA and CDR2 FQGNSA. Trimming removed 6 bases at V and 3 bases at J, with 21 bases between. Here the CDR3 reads CASSFGGGGLGYEQYF. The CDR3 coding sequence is TGTGCCAGCAGTTTTGGGGGCGGGGGTCTCGGCTACGAGCAGTACTTC.

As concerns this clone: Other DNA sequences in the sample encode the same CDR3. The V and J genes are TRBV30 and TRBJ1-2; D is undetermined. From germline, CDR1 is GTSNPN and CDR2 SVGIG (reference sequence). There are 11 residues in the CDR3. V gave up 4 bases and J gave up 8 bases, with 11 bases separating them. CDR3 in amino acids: CAWKEGDGYTF. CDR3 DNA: TGTGCCTGGAAAGAGGGAGACGGCTACACCTTC.

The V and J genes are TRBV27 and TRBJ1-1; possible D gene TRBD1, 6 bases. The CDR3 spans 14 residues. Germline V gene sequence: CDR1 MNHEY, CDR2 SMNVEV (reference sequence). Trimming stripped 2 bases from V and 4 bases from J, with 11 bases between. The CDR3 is CASSLKGGGTEAFF. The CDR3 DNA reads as TGTGCCAGCAGTTTAAAGGGGGGGGGCACTGAAGCTTTCTTT.

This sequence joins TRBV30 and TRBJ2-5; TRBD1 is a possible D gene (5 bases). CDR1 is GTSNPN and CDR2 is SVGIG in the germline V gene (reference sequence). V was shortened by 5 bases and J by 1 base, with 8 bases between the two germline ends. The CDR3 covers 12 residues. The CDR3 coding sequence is TGTGCCTGGCTAGGGGCCCAAGAGACCCAGTACTTC. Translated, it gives CAWLGAQETQYF.

CDR3 loop: CASTAGQSKRGYTF. CDR3 coding DNA: TGTGCCAGCACCGCGGGACAGTCAAAGCGTGGCTACACCTTC. The V and J genes are TRBV2 and TRBJ1-2; 7 bases align to TRBD1. The CDR3 extends over 14 amino acids. The V gene end was trimmed by 7 bases and the J gene end by 7 bases; junction bases not matched to a gene: 12. The germline CDR1 and CDR2 sequences are SNHLY and FYNNEI.

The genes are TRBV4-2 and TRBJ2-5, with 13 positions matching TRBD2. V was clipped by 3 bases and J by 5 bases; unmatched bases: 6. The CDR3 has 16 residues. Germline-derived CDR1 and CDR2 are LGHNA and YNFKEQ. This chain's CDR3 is CASSQELAGGRETQYF. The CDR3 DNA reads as TGTGCCAGCAGCCAGGAACTAGCGGGGGGGAGGGAGACCCAGTACTTC.

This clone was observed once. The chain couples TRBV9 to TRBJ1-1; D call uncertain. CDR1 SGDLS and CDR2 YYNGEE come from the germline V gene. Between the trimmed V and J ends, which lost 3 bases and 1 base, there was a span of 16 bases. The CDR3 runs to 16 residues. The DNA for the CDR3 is TGTGCCAGCAGCGGACGGACCCATGAGGGGAACACTGAAGCTTTCTTT. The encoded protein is CASSGRTHEGNTEAFF.